This TCR beta chain originates from a study of cytomegalovirus exposure and HLA in healthy donors. The study's findings and limits: Being indistinguishable, some V segments were excluded, TRBV6-2 and TRBV6-3 among them.

PCR involved 60 Vbeta and 13 Jbeta primers. Sequencing was performed with immunoSEQ multiplex PCR; in TCRdb, only in-frame clones are kept and a portion is missing. This table holds more than 85,000 clones, roughly four fifths found once. Only one count was recorded for this clone. What it binds is unknown. Germline lookup yields CDR1 SGHRS and CDR2 YFSETQ. The CDR3 extends over 15 amino acids. The V and J ends lost 0 bases and 3 bases respectively, with 13 bases between them. Sequencing was carried out using PBMCs. The source is a male donor in good health and CMV-seropositive. The chain links TRBV5-1 to TRBJ2-7, with D hard to call. The CDR3 DNA is TGCGCCAGCAGCTTGGTGTCACTTCCTAACTACGAGCAGTACTTC. Translated, it gives CASSLVSLPNYEQYF.